The sequence of this T cell receptor (beta chain) was determined in a study of T cell changes during pregnancy in multiple sclerosis. The method was immunoSEQ multiplex PCR; TCRdb's version includes in-frame clones alone and lacks a portion of them. The sample records about 77,000 clones, about 92% being singletons. This clone was seen only once. The V gene end was trimmed by 1 base and the J gene end by 4 bases; junction bases not matched to a gene: 8. From germline, CDR1 is SGHTA and CDR2 FQGNSA. CDR3 length: 17 residues. Specimen: peripheral blood, collected after pregnancy. This clonotype originated in a female donor in good health, enrolled as a control in a pregnancy study. This chain links TRBV7-2 with TRBJ2-3; TRBD2 matches 10 bases. The DNA of the CDR3 is TGTGCCAGCAGCTTAGGGCCTAGCGGGGGTTGGGCAGATACGCAGTATTTT. Protein: CASSLGPSGGWADTQYF.